The 32 T cell receptor beta chains given below trace back to one sample, sequenced in a study of CD8+CD57+ T cells in acquired aplastic anemia. Both TCR beta VDJ combination and CDR3 sequence profiling were carried out. Genomic DNA was the template for this profiling. MiXCR, applied by TCRdb to the reads, yields one record per CDR3 protein. Here the sample spans about 120,000 distinct CDR3 sequences, 45% to 60% being singletons. It was patients with CD8+CD57+ cell expansion by flow cytometry who were chosen for sequencing. Sequences were obtained from sorted CD4+, CD8+, or CD8+CD57+ T cells (not recorded which) from PBMCs. These receptors all come from a human donor with aplastic anemia.

This clonotype was seen repeatedly, ten times or more. The chain links TRBV6-5 to TRBJ2-1; D remains unclear. With 0 bases removed from V and 0 bases from J, the gap between germline ends came to 6 bases. The CDR3 has 15 amino acids. Germline CDR1 reads MNHEY; CDR2 reads SVGAGI. The CDR3 coding sequence is TGTGCCAGCAGTTACTCGACATCCTCCTACAATGAGCAGTTCTTC. This codes for CASSYSTSSYNEQFF.

The table lists this clonotype with many counts. V is TRBV7-9 and J is TRBJ2-2, with D uncertain. CDR1 is SEHNR and CDR2 is FQNEAQ in the germline V gene (reference sequence). Deletions cut 5 bases from V and 3 bases from J, with 13 bases between. CDR3 length equals 15 residues. CDR3 in DNA: TGTGCCAGCAGCCTCAGGTCCTGGGACACCGGGGAGCTGTTTTTT. This codes for CASSLRSWDTGELFF.

The chain couples TRBV24-1 to TRBJ2-3; 11 nucleotides line up with TRBD2. Germline lookup yields CDR1 KGHDR and CDR2 SFDVKD. With V trimmed by 3 bases and J by 4 bases, 5 bases remained unmatched. The CDR3 has 16 amino acids. This CDR3 reads CATSDRTSGSADTQYF. In DNA form, the CDR3 reads TGTGCCACCAGTGATCGTACTAGCGGGAGTGCAGATACGCAGTATTTT.

The chain is built from TRBV19 and TRBJ1-2; D gene unclear. Germline V lookup: CDR1 LNHDA, CDR2 SQIVND (reference sequence). The V and J ends lost 8 bases and 3 bases respectively, with 7 bases between them. This CDR3 is 11 amino acids long. In nucleotides, the CDR3 is TGTGCCAGTCGGCGAGACTATGGCTACACCTTC. This codes for CASRRDYGYTF.

The chain couples TRBV29-1 to TRBJ2-7, with D perhaps given as TRBD1 or TRBD2 (5 bases each). The germline gives CDR1 SQVTM, CDR2 ANQGSEA. The germline V and J ends were trimmed by 6 bases and 4 bases, with 13 bases remaining between them. The CDR3 has 12 residues. CDR3 DNA: TGCAGCGTGGGGACGGGGAGTTACGAGCAGTACTTC. It encodes CSVGTGSYEQYF.

V usage is TRBV19 and J usage is TRBJ1-2; D is perhaps TRBD1 (6 bases). Germline V gene data show CDR1 as LNHDA and CDR2 as SQIVND (reference sequence). The germline V and J ends were trimmed by 6 bases and 7 bases, with 18 bases remaining between them. CDR3 length equals 14 residues. The CDR3 region has the DNA TGTGCCAGTAGGGGAGACAGGCAGATTGGTGGCTACACCTTC. This encodes CASRGDRQIGGYTF.

Ten or more counts support this clonotype. This rearrangement joins TRBV4-3 to TRBJ2-3; TRBD2 aligns across 9 bases. V shed 3 bases and J 4 bases; nucleotides not matched to a gene: 5. The CDR3 is 15 residues long. Germline values: CDR1 LGHNA, CDR2 YSLEER. Here the CDR3 reads CASSQRGGAADTQYF. In DNA, the CDR3 is TGCGCCAGCAGCCAGCGCGGGGGGGCGGCAGATACGCAGTATTTT.

The chain has TRBV20-1 and TRBJ2-1, with 7 positions matching TRBD2. Looked up from germline, CDR1 is DFQATT and CDR2 is SNEGSKA (reference sequence). J gave up 0 bases and V 0 bases, and 8 bases lay outside the gene matches. The CDR3 is made up of 17 amino acids. Here the CDR3 DNA reads TGCAGTGCTAGAGATCCGGGCGGGGGAGGCTCCTACAATGAGCAGTTCTTC. Protein product: CSARDPGGGGSYNEQFF.

The chain has TRBV30 and TRBJ1-5; the D is unclear. The CDR3 length is 14 residues. Trimming removed 0 bases at V and 7 bases at J, with 13 bases between. CDR1 GTSNPN and CDR2 SVGIG come from the germline V gene (reference sequence). This CDR3 is CAWSVGVGGQPQHF. CDR3 nucleotides: TGTGCCTGGAGTGTGGGAGTGGGAGGACAGCCCCAGCATTTT.

The CDR3 protein is CATSDPGQINQPQHF. In nucleotides, the CDR3 is TGTGCCACCAGTGACCCGGGACAGATCAATCAGCCCCAGCATTTT. The chain recombines TRBV24-1 with TRBJ1-5; 7 bases are a match to TRBD1. V trimming: 4 bases; J trimming: 3 bases; junction bases outside the gene matches: 5. Looked up from germline, CDR1 is KGHDR and CDR2 is SFDVKD. The CDR3 is 15 amino acids.

For the CDR3, the DNA is TGTGCCACCAGCAGAGATTCACCCCTCCACTTT. Encoded protein: CATSRDSPLHF. V and J are TRBV15 and TRBJ1-6; D uncertain. Per germline, CDR1 LNHNV and CDR2 YYDKDF (reference sequence). V shed 0 bases and J shed 9 bases, with 0 bases lying between them. This CDR3 has 11 residues.

This clonotype was seen ten or more times. The chain joins TRBV19 to TRBJ1-2, with 8 positions matching TRBD1. The ends lost 10 bases at V and 5 bases at J; junction bases unmatched: 12. The CDR3 length is 14 residues. The germline CDR1 and CDR2 sequences are LNHDA and SQIVND (reference sequence). Written as DNA, the CDR3 is TGTGCCACCAGATCGGGACAGGTTTTTTATGGCTACACCTTC. It specifies CATRSGQVFYGYTF.

This clonotype was observed once. The chain recombines TRBV5-1 with TRBJ2-1; weak D call: TRBD2 (6 bases). With 1 base removed from V and 8 bases from J, the gap between germline ends came to 13 bases. This CDR3 spans 14 amino acids. Per the germline V gene, CDR1 is SGHRS and CDR2 is YFSETQ. CDR3 nucleotides: TGCGCCAGCAGCTTGATTGGAGGGGTCGATGAGCAGTTCTTC. Residues: CASSLIGGVDEQFF. The full variable domain, its missing parts supplied by reference TRBV5-1 and TRBJ2-1, is KAGVTQTPRYLIKTRGQQVTLSCSPISGHRSVSWYQQTPGQGLQFLFEYFSETQRNKGNFPGRFSGRQFSNSRSEMNVSTLELGDSALYLCASSLIGGVDEQFFGPGTRLTVL.

V gene TRBV15 combines with J gene TRBJ2-1, with 10 positions matching TRBD1. With V trimmed by 2 bases and J by 6 bases, 4 bases remained unmatched. The CDR3 sequence is 15 residues long. CDR1 and CDR2 from the germline V gene are LNHNV and YYDKDF (reference sequence). This chain's CDR3 is CATSRTGQGSNEQFF. CDR3 bases: TGTGCCACCAGCAGAACGGGACAGGGGAGCAATGAGCAGTTCTTC.

This clonotype was recorded many times. The CDR3 DNA reads as TGCAGTGCTAGTAACAGGGGGCAATCGGTTAATGAAAAACTGTTTTTT. Protein sequence: CSASNRGQSVNEKLFF. The rearrangement uses TRBV20-1 and TRBJ1-4; TRBD1 matches at 9 bases. The CDR3 is 16 residues long. Trimming removed 3 bases from V and 4 bases from J; junction bases left unmatched: 9. Germline lookup yields CDR1 DFQATT and CDR2 SNEGSKA (reference sequence).

The chain is built from TRBV29-1 and TRBJ1-2; 9 bases line up with TRBD1. The CDR3 runs to 13 residues. CDR1 SQVTM and CDR2 ANQGSEA come from the germline V gene. Trimming at V came to 7 bases and at J to 5 bases, leaving 8 bases not matched to a gene. This CDR3 is CSAQTGGYYGYTF. DNA for the CDR3: TGCAGCGCACAAACAGGGGGCTATTATGGCTACACCTTC. Full variable domain (remainder filled in from reference TRBV29-1 and TRBJ1-2): SAVISQKPSRDICQRGTSLTIQCQVDSQVTMMFWYRQQPGQSLTLIATANQGSEATYESGFVIDKFPISRPNLTFSTLTVSNMSPEDSSIYLCSAQTGGYYGYTFGSGTRLTVV.

V and J are TRBV6-5 and TRBJ1-2; 8 positions match TRBD1. V was pared by 4 bases and J by 8 bases, with 3 bases of the junction left unmatched. Germline V gene data show CDR1 as MNHEY and CDR2 as SVGAGI. CDR3 length: 12 amino acids. The CDR3 here is CASSFGQGGYTF. In nucleotides, the CDR3 is TGTGCCAGCAGTTTCGGACAGGGCGGCTACACCTTC.

Regarding this clonotype: At one end the junction does not follow the germline gene, possibly because of a read error. The chain recombines TRBV5-5 with TRBJ2-5; possibly TRBD2 for D (5 bases). This CDR3 spans 16 amino acids. Germline V gives CDR1 SGHKS, CDR2 YYEKEE (reference sequence). The CDR3 DNA sequence: TGCGCCAGCACCGCTAGTGTCCGGGAAGTCCAAGAGACCCAGTACTTC. Protein product: CASTASVREVQETQYF.

The sample holds many counts of this clonotype. The chain has TRBV10-3 and TRBJ1-2; D is perhaps TRBD1 (5 bases). V lost 2 bases and J 0 bases, leaving 10 bases between the germline ends. Germline V gene sequence: CDR1 ENHRY, CDR2 SYGVKD. The CDR3 length is 15 residues. The CDR3 DNA reads as TGTGCCATCAGTGAGGGGCAGGGAGCTAACTATGGCTACACCTTC. Encoded protein: CAISEGQGANYGYTF.

This chain connects TRBV24-1 to TRBJ2-3, with D possibly TRBD2 on 6 matching bases. This CDR3 has 16 residues. The V end was cut by 3 bases, the J end by 0 bases, with 12 bases between. Germline V gives CDR1 KGHDR, CDR2 SFDVKD. CDR3: CATSDTYGSSTDTQYF. DNA of the CDR3: TGTGCCACCAGTGATACTTACGGGAGTAGCACAGATACGCAGTATTTT.

CDR3 DNA: TGTGCCAGCAGCGAAGCAGCGGGGGTAACAGATACGCAGTATTTT. Translating gives CASSEAAGVTDTQYF. The chain joins TRBV24-1 to TRBJ2-3; 8 bases map to TRBD2. Trimming at V came to 11 bases and at J to 3 bases, leaving 12 bases not matched to a gene. Germline lookup yields CDR1 KGHDR and CDR2 SFDVKD. This CDR3 region has 15 residues.

This clonotype was seen ten or more times. V usage is TRBV10-3 and J usage is TRBJ2-3; 9 nucleotides agree with TRBD2. V shed 2 bases and J 2 bases; nucleotides not matched to a gene: 5. The CDR3 is 16 amino acids. Germline CDR1 is ENHRY and CDR2 is SYGVKD. The CDR3 loop reads CAISEDLAGNTDTQYF. The CDR3 DNA follows: TGTGCCATCAGTGAGGACCTAGCGGGGAACACAGATACGCAGTATTTT.

The chain joins TRBV7-2 to TRBJ1-6; D possibly corresponds to TRBD1 (6 bases). The V gene's germline CDR1 is SGHTA and CDR2 FQGNSA. CDR3 size: 15 residues. The V gene lost 2 bases and the J gene lost 9 bases, with 14 bases spanning the gap. CDR3 nucleotides: TGTGCCAGCAGCTTAAAGGTCGGGGGCGGTTCACCCCTCCACTTT. Protein: CASSLKVGGGSPLHF.

This clonotype has ten or more counts. This chain links TRBV10-3 with TRBJ2-1; no clear D. V lost 4 bases, J lost 0 bases, and 13 bases lay in between. Germline CDR1 and CDR2: ENHRY and SYGVKD. The CDR3 extends over 16 amino acids. The DNA for the CDR3 is TGTGCCATCAGTGGTTCGTTCTTAAGCTCCTACAATGAGCAGTTCTTC. It translates to CAISGSFLSSYNEQFF.

In its sample, this clonotype was seen many times. This chain joins TRBV11-1 and TRBJ2-2; TRBD1 agrees at 7 bases. The CDR3 loop spans 17 amino acids. V lost 5 bases, J lost 0 bases, and 9 bases stayed unmatched. Germline CDR1 reads SGHAT; CDR2 reads FQDESV (reference sequence). CDR3: CASSPPGQGANTGELFF. CDR3 DNA: TGTGCCAGCAGCCCACCAGGCCAGGGGGCGAACACCGGGGAGCTGTTTTTT.

The chain joins TRBV2 to TRBJ1-1; D unresolved. Germline CDR1 SNHLY, CDR2 FYNNEI. V lost 8 bases, J lost 7 bases, and 14 bases lay in between. CDR3 length: 12 amino acids. The chain's CDR3 is CASSDTYNEAFF. In DNA, the CDR3 is TGTGCCAGCTCCGATACCTACAATGAAGCTTTCTTT.

J is TRBJ2-5 and V is TRBV7-2, with 8 bases identical to TRBD1. This CDR3 comprises 13 residues. Germline CDR1 and CDR2: SGHTA and FQGNSA. V lost 9 bases and J lost 5; bases outside the gene matches: 8. The CDR3 loop reads CASNPGGRETQYF. CDR3 sequence (DNA): TGTGCCAGTAACCCAGGGGGCCGGGAGACCCAGTACTTC.

This clonotype was found many times. The chain uses TRBV24-1 and TRBJ1-2; 7 positions match TRBD1. The germline gives CDR1 KGHDR, CDR2 SFDVKD. The CDR3 extends over 14 amino acids. Trimming cost V 4 bases and J 2 bases; bases outside gene matches: 3. CDR3 loop: CATSEAGGNYGYTF. The CDR3 DNA sequence: TGTGCCACCAGTGAGGCAGGGGGAAACTATGGCTACACCTTC.

The chain recombines TRBV25-1 with TRBJ1-2; TRBD1 matches at 9 bases. The length of the CDR3 is 15 residues. V shed 1 base and J 5 bases; nucleotides not matched to a gene: 5. Looked up from germline, CDR1 is MGHDK and CDR2 is SYGVNS. This chain's CDR3 is CASSESRDREYGYTF. Here the CDR3 DNA reads TGTGCCAGCAGTGAATCGCGGGACAGGGAGTATGGCTACACCTTC.

The chain is built from TRBV7-3 and TRBJ2-3, with D unresolved. The CDR3 loop spans 15 amino acids. The germline V gene encodes CDR1 SGHTA and CDR2 FQGTGA. V lost 5 bases, J lost 6 bases, and 18 bases lay in between. This chain's CDR3 is CASSPRVLSLDTQYF. The CDR3 nucleotides read TGTGCCAGCAGCCCACGGGTACTGAGCTTGGATACGCAGTATTTT.

CDR3 coding DNA: TGTGAGTCGACAGCCCAAGAGACCCAGTACTTC. This translates into CESTAQETQYF. The chain uses TRBV7-9 and TRBJ2-5; tentative D call: TRBD1 (5 bases). Germline V gives CDR1 SEHNR, CDR2 FQNEAQ (reference sequence). This CDR3 spans 11 amino acids.

The chain carries TRBV4-1 and TRBJ1-1, with TRBD1 as a possible D gene (6 bases). The CDR3 runs 15 residues. Germline V gene data show CDR1 as MGHRA and CDR2 as YSYEKL. Deletions cut 4 bases from V and 4 bases from J, with 16 bases between. CDR3 sequence: CASSPPRGQSTEAFF. Written as DNA, the CDR3 is TGCGCCAGCAGCCCCCCCCGGGGGCAGAGCACTGAAGCTTTCTTT.